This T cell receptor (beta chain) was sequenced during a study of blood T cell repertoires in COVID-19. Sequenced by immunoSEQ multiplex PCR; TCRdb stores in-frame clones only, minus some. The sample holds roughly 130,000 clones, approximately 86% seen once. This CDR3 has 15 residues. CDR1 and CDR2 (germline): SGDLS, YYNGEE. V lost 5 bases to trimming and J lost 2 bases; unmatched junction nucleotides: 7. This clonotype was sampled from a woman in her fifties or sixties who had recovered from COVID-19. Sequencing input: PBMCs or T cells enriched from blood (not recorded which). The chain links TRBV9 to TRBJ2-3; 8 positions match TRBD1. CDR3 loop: CASRRTGRNTDTQYF. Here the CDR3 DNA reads TGTGCCAGCAGAAGGACAGGGCGGAACACAGATACGCAGTATTTT. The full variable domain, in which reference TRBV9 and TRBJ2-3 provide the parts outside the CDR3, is DSGVTQTPKHLITATGQRVTLRCSPRSGDLSVYWYQQSLDQGLQFLIQYYNGEERAKGNILERFSAQQFPDLHSELNLSSLELGDSALYFCASRRTGRNTDTQYFGPGTRLTVL.